This T cell receptor (beta chain) came from a study of regulatory T cells in long-lasting Graves disease. This CDR3 is built from 13 residues. Between the trimmed V and J ends, which lost 5 bases and 3 bases, there was a span of 13 bases. In germline, CDR1 is DFQATT, CDR2 SNEGSKA (reference sequence). Time point defined: newly diagnosed GD, antithyroid drugs for less than 3 months. Extracted RNA from PBMCs served as the source of the TCR library. Assembly of TCR beta libraries relied on iRepertoire HTBI primers together with Arm-PCR of CDR3 regions. MiXCR was run by TCRdb on the multiplex PCR reads, yielding one entry per CDR3 protein. The sample carries about 540,000 distinct CDR3 sequences, 13% recorded once. The same specimen was also included in a second study, on T cells in Graves' hyperthyroidism and ophthalmopathy. That publication notes: First-round RT-PCR with HTBI primers amplified the TCR CDR3 region.

The sequencing used peripheral blood mononuclear cells (PBMCs), collected at new diagnosis, from a patient treated with antithyroid drugs. The clonotype comes from a man aged 25 to 40 with Graves disease. The chain couples TRBV20-1 to TRBJ1-1; D call uncertain. CDR3 nucleotides: TGCAGTGCTGCGCGGGAGGTGGACACTGAAGCTTTCTTT. This sequence encodes CSAAREVDTEAFF.